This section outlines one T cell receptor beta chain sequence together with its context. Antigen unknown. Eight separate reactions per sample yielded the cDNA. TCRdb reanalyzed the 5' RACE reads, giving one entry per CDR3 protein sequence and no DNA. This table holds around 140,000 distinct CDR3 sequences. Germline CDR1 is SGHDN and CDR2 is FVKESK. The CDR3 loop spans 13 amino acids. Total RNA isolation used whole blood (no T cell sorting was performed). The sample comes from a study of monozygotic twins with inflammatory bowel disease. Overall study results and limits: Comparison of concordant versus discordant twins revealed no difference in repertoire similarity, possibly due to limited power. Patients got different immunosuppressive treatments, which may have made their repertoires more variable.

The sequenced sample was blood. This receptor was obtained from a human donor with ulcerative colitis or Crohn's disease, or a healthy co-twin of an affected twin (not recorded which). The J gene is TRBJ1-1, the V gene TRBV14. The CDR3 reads CASTTYLNTEAFF.